The present T cell receptor beta chain was sequenced within a study of lymphopenia after photon versus proton radiotherapy (dated by TCRdb to about 2019). Study-wide context: The immunological effects of photon versus proton radiation therapy were compared in patients with gastrointestinal tumors who developed high-grade lymphopenia. A cohort of some 20 patients with gastrointestinal tumors who received either photon or proton therapy and subsequently developed lymphopenia was included. The goal of the study was to describe how the two radiation modalities differ in their effects on the immune system.

As to this clone: Its recognized antigen is unknown. Base qualities are not at hand, and no much larger clone is one base apart.

Libraries were constructed by the immunoSEQ multiplex PCR assay. Alongside multiparametric flow cytometry, deep sequencing of rearranged TCR beta loci was used to profile the T cell repertoires. Not all clones reach the TCRdb copy of this immuneACCESS table, which keeps in-frame sequences only. Checked studies attribute under half of the gap to unresolved V genes and leave the rest unexplained. Recorded for this sample are around 19,000 clones; 80% to 90% of them occurred a single time. The ten largest clones take up around 3% of the sample. What the work shows at the level of the full study, not this receptor alone: Across the cohort, an inverse correlation was found between a larger post-nadir drop in TCR diversity and overall survival time among patients who died. During treatment, patients who received proton therapy stayed relatively stable, whereas patients who received photon therapy lost naive T cells and TCR diversity and gained effector/memory populations. After the lymphocyte count nadir, photon-treated repertoires showed oligoclonal expansion, especially of CD8+ Temra cells, which drove the drop in diversity. The survival association was assessed only in patients who died, and the authors presented better survival with proton therapy as a possibility rather than a demonstrated result.

The input for sequencing was peripheral blood, taken from a patient treated with photon-based radiotherapy. The source is a woman aged 50 to 60 with pancreatic cancer.

The CDR3 protein sequence reads: CASSQRTRAGTETQYF. In nucleotides, the sequence is TGTGCCAGCAGTCAGCGGACCCGGGCCGGGACGGAGACCCAGTACTTC. The chain links TRBV28 with TRBJ2-5, with the D call perhaps TRBD1 or TRBD2, each one matching 5 bases. V is pared back by 5 bases and J by 5 bases, with 21 bases lying between the germline termini. CDR1 and CDR2, per the germline V gene, are MDHEN and SYDVKM. The CDR3 holds 16 amino acids from the cysteine to the phenylalanine. The retained sequence is limited to the CDR3, 48 bases, with the frame set at the first base. Joined to the reference TRBV28 and TRBJ2-5 proteins, this CDR3 gives the full variable domain: DVKVTQSSRYLVKRTGEKVFLECVQDMDHENMFWYRQDPGLGLRLIYFSYDVKMKEKGDIPEGYSVSREKKERFSLILESASTNQTSMYLCASSQRTRAGTETQYFGPGTRLLVL.